Listed below are T cell receptor beta chains from one sample, sequenced in a study of read filtering for tumor transcriptome and immune sequencing. TCRdb itself ran the reads through MiXCR, one entry per CDR3 protein. The table records more than 100,000 distinct CDR3 sequences, over 10% of them present only once. Sequencing used a population of CD138-negative cells sorted from bone marrow. These receptors were collected from a donor at least 40 years old with multiple myeloma. Each CDR3 is given with its conserved first and last residue.

v_call: TRBV7-9
j_call: TRBJ1-6
cdr3_aa: CASSLQGILPLHF

v_call: TRBV7-6
j_call: TRBJ2-1
cdr3_aa: CASSSRLAGDTHPNEQFF

v_call: TRBV3-1
j_call: TRBJ2-2
cdr3_aa: CASSHELATGELFF

v_call: TRBV2
j_call: TRBJ1-5
cdr3_aa: CASSEFYSYNQPQHF

v_call: TRBV11-2
j_call: TRBJ1-6
cdr3_aa: CASSSVDRGALHF

v_call: TRBV29-1
j_call: TRBJ2-5
cdr3_aa: CSVVQGAKETQYF

v_call: TRBV14
j_call: TRBJ2-1
cdr3_aa: CASSQLDLDEQFF

v_call: TRBV10-1
j_call: TRBJ2-6
cdr3_aa: CASSPGQGAGANVLTF

v_call: TRBV5-1
j_call: TRBJ2-5
cdr3_aa: CASSLDGQGQETQYF

v_call: TRBV20-1
j_call: TRBJ2-1
cdr3_aa: CSATPGGSSYNEQFF

v_call: TRBV4-1
j_call: TRBJ2-1
cdr3_aa: CASSPVGGSYNEQFF

v_call: TRBV29-1
j_call: TRBJ2-1
cdr3_aa: CSAPQRAVQFF

v_call: TRBV6-1
j_call: TRBJ2-1
cdr3_aa: CASISPRGKGNEQFF

v_call: TRBV10-3
j_call: TRBJ2-2
cdr3_aa: CAISRLADANTGELFF

v_call: TRBV5-1
j_call: TRBJ1-1
cdr3_aa: CASSLTGQTNTEAFF

v_call: TRBV12-3/TRBV12-4
j_call: TRBJ2-3
cdr3_aa: CASSLHSESTDTQYF

v_call: TRBV4-1
j_call: TRBJ2-2
cdr3_aa: CASSQVSTNTGELFF

v_call: TRBV19
j_call: TRBJ1-2
cdr3_aa: CASSPSTGTSLGYTF

v_call: TRBV24-1
j_call: TRBJ2-1
cdr3_aa: CATSDPTASSYNEQFF

v_call: TRBV10-3
j_call: TRBJ2-7
cdr3_aa: CAISDDSYEQYF

v_call: TRBV15
j_call: TRBJ1-5
cdr3_aa: CATSRGMGNQPQHF

v_call: TRBV5-1
j_call: TRBJ2-1
cdr3_aa: CASSLVAGVSYNEQLF

v_call: TRBV7-9
j_call: TRBJ1-1
cdr3_aa: CASTRDGTLGTEAFF

v_call: TRBV29-1
j_call: TRBJ1-1
cdr3_aa: CSADKGSRPTLNTEAFF